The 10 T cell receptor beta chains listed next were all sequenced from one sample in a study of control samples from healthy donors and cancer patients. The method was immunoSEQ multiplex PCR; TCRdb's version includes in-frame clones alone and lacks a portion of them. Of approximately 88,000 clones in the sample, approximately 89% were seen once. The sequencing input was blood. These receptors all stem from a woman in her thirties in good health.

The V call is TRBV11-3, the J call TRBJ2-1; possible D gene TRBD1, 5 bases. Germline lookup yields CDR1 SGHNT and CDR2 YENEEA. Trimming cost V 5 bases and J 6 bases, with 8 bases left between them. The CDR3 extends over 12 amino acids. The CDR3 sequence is CASSGALNEQFF. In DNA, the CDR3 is TGTGCCAGCAGCGGGGCCCTCAATGAGCAGTTCTTC.

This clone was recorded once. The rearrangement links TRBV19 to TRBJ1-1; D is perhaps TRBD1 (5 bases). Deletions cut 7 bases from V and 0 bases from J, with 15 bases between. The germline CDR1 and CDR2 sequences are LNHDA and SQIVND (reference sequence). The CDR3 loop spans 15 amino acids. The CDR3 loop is CASTQGLRMNTEAFF. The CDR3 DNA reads TGTGCCAGTACTCAGGGTTTAAGGATGAACACTGAAGCTTTCTTT.

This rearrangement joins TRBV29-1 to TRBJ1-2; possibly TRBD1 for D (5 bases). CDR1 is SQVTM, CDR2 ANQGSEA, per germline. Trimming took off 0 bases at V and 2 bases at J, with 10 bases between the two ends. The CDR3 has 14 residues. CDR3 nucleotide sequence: TGCAGCGTTGAAGATTGGGGGTTAAACTATGGCTACACCTTC. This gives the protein CSVEDWGLNYGYTF. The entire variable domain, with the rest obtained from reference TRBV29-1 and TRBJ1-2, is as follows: SAVISQKPSRDICQRGTSLTIQCQVDSQVTMMFWYRQQPGQSLTLIATANQGSEATYESGFVIDKFPISRPNLTFSTLTVSNMSPEDSSIYLCSVEDWGLNYGYTFGSGTRLTVV.

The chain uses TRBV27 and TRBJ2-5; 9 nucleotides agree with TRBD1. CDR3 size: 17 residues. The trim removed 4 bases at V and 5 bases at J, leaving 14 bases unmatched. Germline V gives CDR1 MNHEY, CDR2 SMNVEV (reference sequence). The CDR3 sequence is CASSSGAGTGIMETQYF. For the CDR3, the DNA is TGTGCCAGCAGTTCAGGGGCGGGGACAGGGATTATGGAGACCCAGTACTTC.

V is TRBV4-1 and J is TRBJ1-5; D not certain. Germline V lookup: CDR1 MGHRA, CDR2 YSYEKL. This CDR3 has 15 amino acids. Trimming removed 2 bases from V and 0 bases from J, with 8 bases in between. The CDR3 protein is CASSQFRLSNQPQHF. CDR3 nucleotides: TGCGCCAGCAGCCAATTCCGTCTTAGCAATCAGCCCCAGCATTTT.

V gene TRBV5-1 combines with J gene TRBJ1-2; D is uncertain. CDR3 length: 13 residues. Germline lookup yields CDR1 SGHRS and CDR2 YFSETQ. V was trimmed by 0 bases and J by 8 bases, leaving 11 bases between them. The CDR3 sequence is CASSLGIVRGYTF. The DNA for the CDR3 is TGCGCCAGCAGCTTGGGCATCGTAAGGGGCTACACCTTC.

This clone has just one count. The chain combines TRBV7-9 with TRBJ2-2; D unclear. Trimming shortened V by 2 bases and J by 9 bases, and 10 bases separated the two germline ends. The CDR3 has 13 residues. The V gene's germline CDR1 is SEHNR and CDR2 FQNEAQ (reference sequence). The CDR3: CASSLSGRRELFF. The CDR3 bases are TGTGCCAGCAGCTTATCGGGCAGGCGGGAGCTGTTTTTT.

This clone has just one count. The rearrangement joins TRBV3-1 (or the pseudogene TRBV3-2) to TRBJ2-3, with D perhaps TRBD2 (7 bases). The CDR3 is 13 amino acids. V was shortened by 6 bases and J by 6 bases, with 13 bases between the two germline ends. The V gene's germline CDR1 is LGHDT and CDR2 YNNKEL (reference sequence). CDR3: CASRLKGGDTQYF. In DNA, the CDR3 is TGTGCCAGCAGACTCAAGGGGGGGGATACGCAGTATTTT.

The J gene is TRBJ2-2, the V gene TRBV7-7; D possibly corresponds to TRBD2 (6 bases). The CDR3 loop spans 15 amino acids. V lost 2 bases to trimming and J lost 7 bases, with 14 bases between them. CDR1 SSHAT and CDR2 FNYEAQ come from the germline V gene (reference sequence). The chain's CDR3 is CASSLLTGAVGELFF. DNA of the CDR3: TGTGCCAGCAGCTTATTAACGGGAGCGGTCGGGGAGCTGTTTTTT.

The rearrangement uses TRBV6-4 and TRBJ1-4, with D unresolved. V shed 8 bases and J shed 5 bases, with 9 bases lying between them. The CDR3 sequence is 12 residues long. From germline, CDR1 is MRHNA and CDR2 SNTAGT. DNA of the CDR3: TGTGCCAGCGGGCGCCTCAATGAAAAACTGTTTTTT. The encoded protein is CASGRLNEKLFF.